In its sample, the clone carrying this TCR beta chain was seen many times. The sample belongs to a study of T cells in Graves' hyperthyroidism and ophthalmopathy. The TCR beta CDR3 regions underwent amplification using RNA transcripts as the source. The TCR CDR3 was amplified in a first-round RT-PCR using the HTBI primer set. MiXCR, applied by TCRdb to the multiplex PCR reads, yields one record per CDR3 protein. Among a few hundred thousand distinct CDR3 sequences listed, 15% to 20% were seen once. From germline, CDR1 is SEHNR and CDR2 FQNEAQ (reference sequence). CDR3 length: 13 residues. The ends were cut back, 5 bases at V and 5 bases at J, with 12 bases in the middle.

Specimen: blood. The chain carries TRBV7-9 and TRBJ1-1, with a weak D call TRBD1 (6 bases). This clonotype originated in a woman aged 18-29 years with Graves' hyperthyroidism. CDR3 sequence (DNA): TGTGCCAGCAGCCTCGAACAGGGAACTGAAGCTTTCTTT. It yields the protein CASSLEQGTEAFF.